The 15 T cell receptor beta chains presented below share a single source sample, sequenced in a study of cytomegalovirus exposure and HLA in healthy donors. The study ran its PCR with 60 Vbeta and 13 Jbeta primers. The assay was immunoSEQ multiplex PCR, and TCRdb's table has in-frame clones only and misses some. This sample has 95,000 to 100,000 clones; 60% to 85% occur once, and the top ten carry around 15%. Sequences were obtained from PBMCs. The source of these receptors is a man aged 55 to 70 in good health and CMV-seropositive.

The chain is built from TRBV5-4 and TRBJ2-5; 8 positions agree with TRBD2. Germline values: CDR1 SGHNT, CDR2 YYREEE (reference sequence). This CDR3 region has 14 residues. The J segment lost 5 bases and the V segment lost 9 bases, leaving 12 bases of the junction unmatched. The CDR3 protein is CATIGRGKGETQYF. The CDR3, as DNA: TGTGCCACCATCGGGAGGGGAAAAGGGGAGACCCAGTACTTC. The entire variable domain, with the rest obtained from reference TRBV5-4 and TRBJ2-5, is as follows: ETGVTQSPTHLIKTRGQQVTLRCSSQSGHNTVSWYQQALGQGPQFIFQYYREEENGRGNFPPRFSGLQFPNYSSELNVNALELDDSALYLCATIGRGKGETQYFGPGTRLLVL.

This clone was found a few times. The gene calls are TRBV6-5 and TRBJ1-2; no reliable D call. The CDR3 runs to 14 residues. Looked up from germline, CDR1 is MNHEY and CDR2 is SVGAGI. Trimming removed 5 bases from V and 4 bases from J, with 14 bases in between. The CDR3 region has the DNA TGTGCCAGCAGTCCCCGGGGTCCCCTCTATGGCTACACCTTC. Translated: CASSPRGPLYGYTF.

This clone has a single count. The chain uses TRBV7-9 and TRBJ2-5; no firm D call. The V end was cut by 5 bases, the J end by 5 bases, with 15 bases between. CDR1 is SEHNR, CDR2 FQNEAQ, per germline (reference sequence). The CDR3 is made up of 14 amino acids. The CDR3 reads CASSPMNGEETQYF. The CDR3 coding sequence is TGTGCCAGCAGCCCGATGAACGGTGAGGAGACCCAGTACTTC.

A few counts support this clone. V and J are TRBV29-1 and TRBJ1-5; 7 bases match TRBD1. The length of the CDR3 is 13 residues. Germline CDR1 reads SQVTM; CDR2 reads ANQGSEA. Germline trimming cut 5 bases from V and 4 bases from J; bases unmatched to any gene: 5. The CDR3, as DNA: TGCAGCGTTTGGGACAGCGGGAATCAGCCCCAGCATTTT. This encodes CSVWDSGNQPQHF.

The J gene is TRBJ2-5, the V gene TRBV30; TRBD1 might be the D (6 bases). The germline V and J ends were trimmed by 2 bases and 7 bases, with 8 bases remaining between them. CDR3 length: 11 residues. Looked up from germline, CDR1 is GTSNPN and CDR2 is SVGIG (reference sequence). The CDR3 here is CAWSFRGTQYF. The CDR3 DNA sequence: TGTGCCTGGAGTTTCAGGGGGACCCAGTACTTC.

V and J are TRBV7-9 and TRBJ2-3; 11 bases fit TRBD2. Germline loops: CDR1 SEHNR, CDR2 FQNEAQ (reference sequence). V lost 7 bases, J lost 7 bases, and 4 bases stayed unmatched. The CDR3 has 13 residues. The CDR3 here is CASTSGGMNTQYF. The CDR3, as DNA: TGTGCCAGCACTAGCGGGGGGATGAATACGCAGTATTTT.

The chain combines TRBV19 with TRBJ1-1; D unclear. V was shortened by 4 bases and J by 1 base, with 10 bases between the two germline ends. CDR1 LNHDA and CDR2 SQIVND come from the germline V gene (reference sequence). CDR3 length: 14 residues. The DNA for the CDR3 is TGTGCCAGTAGTAAACTGAGGCGGAACACTGAAGCTTTCTTT. Its protein is CASSKLRRNTEAFF.

V gene TRBV2 combines with J gene TRBJ2-7; 12 bases line up with TRBD2. V trimming: 6 bases; J trimming: 2 bases; junction bases outside the gene matches: 2. Germline loops: CDR1 SNHLY, CDR2 FYNNEI. The CDR3 has 14 amino acids. The CDR3 sequence is CASRSSGGAYEQYF. DNA for the CDR3: TGTGCCAGCAGATCTAGCGGGGGGGCCTACGAGCAGTACTTC.

V and J are TRBV2 and TRBJ1-5; 8 nucleotides align to TRBD1. This CDR3 spans 18 amino acids. The germline V gene encodes CDR1 SNHLY and CDR2 FYNNEI. V trimming: 2 bases; J trimming: 2 bases; junction bases outside the gene matches: 11. CDR3 residues: CASSEQGAILGGNQPQHF. The CDR3 DNA reads as TGTGCCAGCAGTGAACAGGGGGCAATTTTAGGGGGCAATCAGCCCCAGCATTTT. Looking up the rest from reference TRBV2 and TRBJ1-5 gives the full variable domain: EPEVTQTPSHQVTQMGQEVILRCVPISNHLYFYWYRQILGQKVEFLVSFYNNEISEKSEIFDDQFSVERPDGSNFTLKIRSTKLEDSAMYFCASSEQGAILGGNQPQHFGDGTRLSIL.

Here the CDR3 reads CASSRLSHTGTSGGASTDTQYF. CDR3 DNA sequence: TGCGCCAGCAGCCGGCTATCCCATACCGGGACTAGCGGGGGGGCCTCCACAGATACGCAGTATTTT. The chain employs TRBV5-1 and TRBJ2-3, with 16 bases lining up with TRBD2. V shed 4 bases, J shed 2 bases, and the junction held 19 bases outside the gene matches. Per the germline V gene, CDR1 is SGHRS and CDR2 is YFSETQ. The CDR3 length is 22 residues.

The count of this clone is one. The V gene is TRBV6-1, the J gene TRBJ2-7, with TRBD1 identical over 9 bases. CDR3 length: 13 amino acids. The germline CDR1 and CDR2 sequences are MNHNS and SASEGT. Losses at the gene ends were 8 bases for V and 6 bases for J; bases not matched to a gene: 8. The chain's CDR3 is CASEGTGSVEQYF. CDR3 sequence (DNA): TGTGCCAGCGAGGGGACAGGGTCCGTCGAGCAGTACTTC.

The V call is TRBV27, the J call TRBJ1-4, with a weak D call TRBD1 (6 bases). Germline V lookup: CDR1 MNHEY, CDR2 SMNVEV (reference sequence). The CDR3 has 15 amino acids. V was shortened by 6 bases and J by 5 bases, with 16 bases between the two germline ends. The CDR3 DNA sequence: TGTGCCAGCAGCCGAACAGGGTATCGGAATGAAAAACTGTTTTTT. Amino acids: CASSRTGYRNEKLFF.

This clone was counted a single time. The chain uses TRBV5-6 and TRBJ2-5, with 7 positions matching TRBD2. This CDR3 contains 17 residues. After removal of 0 bases from V and 2 bases from J, the junction contained 10 bases not matched to a gene. Looked up from germline, CDR1 is SGHDT and CDR2 is YYEEEE. CDR3: CASSLVGASGPQETQYF. CDR3 coding DNA: TGTGCCAGCAGCTTGGTAGGGGCTAGCGGACCTCAAGAGACCCAGTACTTC.

The V call is TRBV2, the J call TRBJ2-7; 9 bases are shared with TRBD1. CDR3 length: 16 amino acids. J gave up 4 bases and V 6 bases, and 13 bases lay outside the gene matches. Per the germline V gene, CDR1 is SNHLY and CDR2 is FYNNEI. CDR3 residues: CASSAWRSGQGYEQYF. CDR3 coding DNA: TGTGCCAGCAGCGCATGGCGATCGGGACAGGGTTACGAGCAGTACTTC.

The chain has TRBV5-6 and TRBJ2-7; D is unclear. Trimming removed 2 bases from V and 0 bases from J, with 6 bases in between. CDR1 is SGHDT and CDR2 is YYEEEE in the germline V gene. This CDR3 has 13 residues. The CDR3 is CASSFTSSYEQYF. CDR3 sequence (DNA): TGTGCCAGCAGCTTTACATCCTCCTACGAGCAGTACTTC.